The present entry profiles one TCR beta chain with its context. Its specificity is unknown. The time point: blood from clinic visit 5 months post-surgery; TSC patient then seizure free. Only cases whose brain tissue showed the highest T cell transcript signatures were sequenced. Pre-surgery treatment included at least one anti-epileptic drug. The data were produced by immunoSEQ multiplex PCR, yet TCRdb's version contains in-frame clones alone and is incomplete. The sample lists 300,000 to 400,000 clones, over 90% occurring once. The data stem from a study of brain T cells in children with intractable seizures. CDR3 length equals 13 residues. V lost 8 bases, J lost 4 bases, and 12 bases lay in between. Points from the study as a whole: Pre-surgery blood may have been undersampled, hiding some clones.

Specimen: peripheral blood, collected more than 4 months after surgery. V gene TRBV12-3 or TRBV12-4 combines with J gene TRBJ1-5; no clear D gene. The sequence derives from a boy under two years old with tuberous sclerosis and intractable seizures. CDR3 sequence: CASSPARNQPQHF. In nucleotides, the CDR3 is TGTGCCAGCTCCCCGGCCCGGAATCAGCCCCAGCATTTT.